This TCR beta chain was sequenced during a study of blood T cell repertoires in COVID-19. Across the whole study: There were acute and convalescent COVID-19 samples, and they came from the United States, Italy and Spain.

This CDR3 has 16 amino acids. V lost 10 bases to trimming and J lost 1 base, with 22 bases between them. Germline-derived CDR1 and CDR2 are SNHLY and FYNNEI. Here immunoSEQ multiplex PCR was the method, and the copy in TCRdb shows in-frame clones only, minus some. The sample shows tens of thousands of clones, approximately 85% of them seen only once. The rearrangement joins TRBV2 to TRBJ1-2; possibly TRBD1 for D (6 bases). This clonotype was sampled from a human donor in a cohort sampled during active COVID-19. The sample comprised peripheral blood. CDR3 DNA sequence: TGTGCCATTCAACGTTCGGACAGAACTTTTAACTATGGCTACACCTTC. It is translated as CAIQRSDRTFNYGYTF. Full variable domain (remainder filled in from reference TRBV2 and TRBJ1-2): EPEVTQTPSHQVTQMGQEVILRCVPISNHLYFYWYRQILGQKVEFLVSFYNNEISEKSEIFDDQFSVERPDGSNFTLKIRSTKLEDSAMYFCAIQRSDRTFNYGYTFGSGTRLTVV.